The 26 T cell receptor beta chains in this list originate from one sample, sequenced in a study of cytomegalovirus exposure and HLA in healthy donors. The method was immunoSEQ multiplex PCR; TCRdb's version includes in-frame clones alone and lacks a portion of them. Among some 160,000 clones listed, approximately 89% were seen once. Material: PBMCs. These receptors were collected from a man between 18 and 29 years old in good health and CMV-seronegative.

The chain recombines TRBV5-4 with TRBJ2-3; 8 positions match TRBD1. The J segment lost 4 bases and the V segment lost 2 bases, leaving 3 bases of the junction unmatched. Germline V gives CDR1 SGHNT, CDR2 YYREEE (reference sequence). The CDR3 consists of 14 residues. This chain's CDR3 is CASSFQGASDTQYF. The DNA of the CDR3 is TGTGCCAGCAGCTTCCAGGGGGCCTCAGATACGCAGTATTTT.

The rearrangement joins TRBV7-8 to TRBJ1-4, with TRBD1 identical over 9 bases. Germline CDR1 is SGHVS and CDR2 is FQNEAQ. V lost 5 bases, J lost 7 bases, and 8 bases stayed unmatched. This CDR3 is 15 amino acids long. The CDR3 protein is CASSANRGPSEKLFF. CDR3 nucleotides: TGTGCCAGCAGCGCGAACAGGGGGCCTAGTGAAAAACTGTTTTTT.

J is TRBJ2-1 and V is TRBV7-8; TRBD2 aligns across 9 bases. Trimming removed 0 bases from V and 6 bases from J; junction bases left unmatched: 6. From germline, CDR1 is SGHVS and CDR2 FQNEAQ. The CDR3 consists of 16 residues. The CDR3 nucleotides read TGTGCCAGCAGCTTAGCCGGGACTAGCCCATTCAATGAGCAGTTCTTC. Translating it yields CASSLAGTSPFNEQFF. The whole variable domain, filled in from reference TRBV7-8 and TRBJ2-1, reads GAGVSQSPRYKVAKRGQDVALRCDPISGHVSLFWYQQALGQGPEFLTYFQNEAQLDKSGLPSDRFFAERPEGSVSTLKIQRTQQEDSAVYLCASSLAGTSPFNEQFFGPGTRLTVL.

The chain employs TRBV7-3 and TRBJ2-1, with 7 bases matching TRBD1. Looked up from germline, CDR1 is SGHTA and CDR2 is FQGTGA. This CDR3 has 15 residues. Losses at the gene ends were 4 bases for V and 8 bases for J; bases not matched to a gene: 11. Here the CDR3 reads CASSSTGTYGDEQFF. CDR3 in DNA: TGTGCCAGCAGCTCGACAGGGACCTACGGGGATGAGCAGTTCTTC.

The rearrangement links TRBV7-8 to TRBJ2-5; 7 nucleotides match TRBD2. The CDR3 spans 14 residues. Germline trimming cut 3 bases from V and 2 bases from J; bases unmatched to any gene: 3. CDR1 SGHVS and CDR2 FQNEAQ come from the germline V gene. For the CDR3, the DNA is TGTGCCAGCAGCTTGGGGGGGGGTCAAGAGACCCAGTACTTC. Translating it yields CASSLGGGQETQYF.

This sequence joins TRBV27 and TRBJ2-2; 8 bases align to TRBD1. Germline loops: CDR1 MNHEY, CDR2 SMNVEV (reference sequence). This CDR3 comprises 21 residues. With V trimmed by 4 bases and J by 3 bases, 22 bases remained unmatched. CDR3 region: CASSSRGFLQAGGVDTGELFF. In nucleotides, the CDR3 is TGTGCCAGCAGTTCGAGGGGGTTTTTACAGGCAGGGGGCGTTGACACCGGGGAGCTGTTTTTT.

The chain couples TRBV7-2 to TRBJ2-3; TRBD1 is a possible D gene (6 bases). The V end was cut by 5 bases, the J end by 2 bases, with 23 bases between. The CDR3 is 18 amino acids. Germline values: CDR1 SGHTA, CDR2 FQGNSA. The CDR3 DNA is TGTGCCAGCAGCGAGAGGGTCGACAGGCTGGGGTTCACAGATACGCAGTATTTT. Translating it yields CASSERVDRLGFTDTQYF.

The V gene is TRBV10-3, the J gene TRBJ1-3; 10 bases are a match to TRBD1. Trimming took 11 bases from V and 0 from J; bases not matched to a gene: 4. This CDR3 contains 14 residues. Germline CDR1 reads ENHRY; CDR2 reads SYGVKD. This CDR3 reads CASRDRGSGNTIYF. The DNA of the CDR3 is TGTGCCTCCCGGGACAGGGGCTCTGGAAACACCATATATTTT.

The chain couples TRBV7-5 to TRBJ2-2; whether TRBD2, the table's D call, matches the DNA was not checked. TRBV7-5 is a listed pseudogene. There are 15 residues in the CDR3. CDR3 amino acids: CVSYEAGYHAGELFF. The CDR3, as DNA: TGTGTCAGTTATGAAGCGGGGTATCACGCCGGGGAGCTGTTTTTT.

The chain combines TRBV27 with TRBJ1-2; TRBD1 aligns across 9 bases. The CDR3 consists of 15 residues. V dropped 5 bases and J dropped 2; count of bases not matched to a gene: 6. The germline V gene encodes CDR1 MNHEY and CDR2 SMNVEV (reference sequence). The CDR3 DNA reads TGTGCCAGCAGTATAGCCGGGACAGGGAACTATGGCTACACCTTC. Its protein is CASSIAGTGNYGYTF.

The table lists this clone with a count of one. As DNA, the CDR3 is TGTGCCACCCAACCTTACCGGGACAGGGACACTGAAGCTTTCTTT. Amino acid sequence: CATQPYRDRDTEAFF. J is TRBJ1-1 and V is TRBV19, with 9 bases matching TRBD1. Per germline, CDR1 LNHDA and CDR2 SQIVND (reference sequence). J lost 3 bases, V lost 10 bases, and 12 bases had no gene match. The CDR3 is made up of 15 amino acids. The full variable domain, completed using reference TRBV19 and TRBJ1-1, is DGGITQSPKYLFRKEGQNVTLSCEQNLNHDAMYWYRQDPGQGLRLIYYSQIVNDFQKGDIAEGYSVSREKKESFPLTVTSAQKNPTAFYLCATQPYRDRDTEAFFGQGTRLTVV.

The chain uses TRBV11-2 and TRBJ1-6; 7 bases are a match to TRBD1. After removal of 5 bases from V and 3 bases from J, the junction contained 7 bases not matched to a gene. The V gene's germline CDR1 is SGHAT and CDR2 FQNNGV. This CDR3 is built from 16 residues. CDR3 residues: CASSATDRVYNSPLHF. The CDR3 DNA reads TGTGCCAGCAGCGCAACCGACAGGGTCTATAATTCACCCCTCCACTTT.

The CDR3 region has the DNA TGTGCCAGTAGACCCCTGGAGGGTACGCAGTATTTT. This gives the protein CASRPLEGTQYF. The chain is built from TRBV19 and TRBJ2-3; TRBD2 is a possible D gene (6 bases). The V end lost 6 bases, the J end lost 8 bases, and 12 bases lay between the germline ends. Germline V gene lookup returns CDR1 LNHDA and CDR2 SQIVND (reference sequence). The CDR3 runs to 12 residues.

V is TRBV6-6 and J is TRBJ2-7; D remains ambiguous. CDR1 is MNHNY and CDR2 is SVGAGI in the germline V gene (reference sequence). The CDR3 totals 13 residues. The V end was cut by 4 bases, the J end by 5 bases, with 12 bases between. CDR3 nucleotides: TGTGCCAGCAGTTGGGCCCAAAAAGACGAGCAGTACGTC. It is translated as CASSWAQKDEQYV.

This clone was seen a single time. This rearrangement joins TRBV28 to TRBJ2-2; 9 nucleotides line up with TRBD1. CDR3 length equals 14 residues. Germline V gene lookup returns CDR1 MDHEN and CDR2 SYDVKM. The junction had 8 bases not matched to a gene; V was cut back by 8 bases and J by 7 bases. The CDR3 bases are TGTGCCAGCTCGGGACAGGGAAAGAGCGGGGAGCTGTTTTTT. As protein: CASSGQGKSGELFF.

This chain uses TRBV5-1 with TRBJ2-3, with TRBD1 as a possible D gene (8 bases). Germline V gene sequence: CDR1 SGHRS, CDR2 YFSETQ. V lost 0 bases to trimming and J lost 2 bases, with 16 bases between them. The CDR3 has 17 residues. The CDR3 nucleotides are TGCGCCAGCAGCTTGGGGCTAGCGGACAGGGCCACAGATACGCAGTATTTT. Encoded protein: CASSLGLADRATDTQYF.

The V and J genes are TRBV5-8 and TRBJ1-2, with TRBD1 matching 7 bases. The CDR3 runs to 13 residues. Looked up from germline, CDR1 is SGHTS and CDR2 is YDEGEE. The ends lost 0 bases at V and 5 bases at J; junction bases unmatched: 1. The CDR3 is CASSLDRGYGYTF. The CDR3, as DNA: TGTGCCAGCAGCTTGGACAGGGGATATGGCTACACCTTC.

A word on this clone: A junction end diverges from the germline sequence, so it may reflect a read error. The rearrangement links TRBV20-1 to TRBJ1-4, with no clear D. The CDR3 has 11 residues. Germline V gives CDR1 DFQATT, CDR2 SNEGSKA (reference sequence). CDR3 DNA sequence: TGCAGTGCTAGAGATTATGAGAAACTGTTTTTT. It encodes CSARDYEKLFF.

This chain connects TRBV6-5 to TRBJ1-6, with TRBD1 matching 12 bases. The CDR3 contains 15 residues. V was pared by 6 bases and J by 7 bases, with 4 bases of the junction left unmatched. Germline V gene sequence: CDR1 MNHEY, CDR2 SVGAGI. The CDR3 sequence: CASRGTGGINSPLHF. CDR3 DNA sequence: TGTGCCAGCAGGGGGACAGGGGGCATCAATTCACCCCTCCACTTT.

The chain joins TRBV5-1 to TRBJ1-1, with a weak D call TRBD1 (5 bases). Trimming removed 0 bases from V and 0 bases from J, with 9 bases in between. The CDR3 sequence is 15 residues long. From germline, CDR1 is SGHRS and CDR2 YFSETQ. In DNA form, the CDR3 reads TGCGCCAGCAGCTTGGGTGTAGGGGTGAACACTGAAGCTTTCTTT. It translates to CASSLGVGVNTEAFF.

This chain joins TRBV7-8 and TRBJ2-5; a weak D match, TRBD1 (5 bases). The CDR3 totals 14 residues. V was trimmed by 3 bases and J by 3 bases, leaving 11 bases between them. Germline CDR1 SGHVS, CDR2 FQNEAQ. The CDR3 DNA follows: TGTGCCAGCAGCTTGCGGTTCAGGGAAGAGACCCAGTACTTC. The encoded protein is CASSLRFREETQYF.

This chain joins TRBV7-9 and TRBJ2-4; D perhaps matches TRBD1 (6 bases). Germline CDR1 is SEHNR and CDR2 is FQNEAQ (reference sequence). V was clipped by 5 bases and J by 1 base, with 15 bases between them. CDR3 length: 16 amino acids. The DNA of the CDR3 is TGTGCCAGCAGCCTGTGGACAGCCTTTGCCAAAAACATTCAGTACTTC. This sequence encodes CASSLWTAFAKNIQYF.

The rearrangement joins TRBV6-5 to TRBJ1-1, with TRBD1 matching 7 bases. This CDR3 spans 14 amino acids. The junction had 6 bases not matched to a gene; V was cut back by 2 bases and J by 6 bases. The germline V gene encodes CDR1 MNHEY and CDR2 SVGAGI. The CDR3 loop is CASSYNRGGPEAFF. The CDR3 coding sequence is TGTGCCAGCAGTTACAACAGGGGAGGCCCTGAAGCTTTCTTT.

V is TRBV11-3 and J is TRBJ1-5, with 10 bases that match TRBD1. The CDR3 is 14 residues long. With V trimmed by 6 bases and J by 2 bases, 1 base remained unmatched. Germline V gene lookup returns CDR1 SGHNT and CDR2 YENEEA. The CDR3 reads CASRGTGGNQPQHF. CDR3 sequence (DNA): TGTGCCAGCAGGGGGACAGGGGGCAATCAGCCCCAGCATTTT.

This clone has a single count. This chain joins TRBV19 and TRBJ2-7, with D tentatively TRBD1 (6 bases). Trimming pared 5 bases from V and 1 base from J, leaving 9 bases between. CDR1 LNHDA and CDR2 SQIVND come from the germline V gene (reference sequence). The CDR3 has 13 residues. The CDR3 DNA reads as TGTGCCAGTAGTCCCACAGGGTCCTACGAGCAGTACGTC. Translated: CASSPTGSYEQYV.

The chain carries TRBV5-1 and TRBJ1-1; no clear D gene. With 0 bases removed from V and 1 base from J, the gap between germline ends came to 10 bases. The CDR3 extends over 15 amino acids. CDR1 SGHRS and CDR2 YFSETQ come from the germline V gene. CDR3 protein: CASSLEVGGNTEAFF. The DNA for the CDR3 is TGCGCCAGCAGCTTGGAGGTGGGAGGGAACACTGAAGCTTTCTTT.